Following are 8 T cell receptor beta chains from one sample sequenced in a study of blood T cell repertoires in COVID-19. The data were produced by immunoSEQ multiplex PCR, yet TCRdb's version contains in-frame clones alone and is incomplete. This table has some 180,000 clones, approximately 85% appearing once. The specimen was peripheral blood. These receptors all stem from a woman aged 60-70 years with acute or convalescent COVID-19.

The chain carries TRBV19 and TRBJ1-5, with D hard to call. Trimming cost V 5 bases and J 2 bases, with 16 bases left between them. This CDR3 has 16 amino acids. Looked up from germline, CDR1 is LNHDA and CDR2 is SQIVND (reference sequence). The CDR3 loop is CASSPPVYEGNQPQHF. The CDR3 nucleotides read TGTGCCAGTAGTCCCCCAGTCTACGAGGGCAATCAGCCCCAGCATTTT.

This chain joins TRBV29-1 and TRBJ1-1; TRBD1 matches 7 bases. The CDR3 is made up of 13 amino acids. Germline V lookup: CDR1 SQVTM, CDR2 ANQGSEA. With V trimmed by 3 bases and J by 7 bases, 8 bases remained unmatched. The CDR3, as DNA: TGCAGCGTTGAGGGACAGAGAACAGGTGAAGCTTTCTTT. Encoded protein: CSVEGQRTGEAFF.

V gene TRBV24-1 combines with J gene TRBJ1-5; D is ambiguous. Germline CDR1 is KGHDR and CDR2 is SFDVKD. The CDR3 has 14 residues. Trimming took off 4 bases at V and 0 bases at J, with 6 bases between the two ends. CDR3 nucleotides: TGTGCCACCAGTGACTACTATAGCAATCAGCCCCAGCATTTT. It is translated as CATSDYYSNQPQHF.

The rearrangement links TRBV6-1 to TRBJ1-3; 7 bases are shared with TRBD1. After removal of 3 bases from V and 0 bases from J, the junction contained 5 bases not matched to a gene. Germline V CDR1 and CDR2: MNHNS, SASEGT. This CDR3 has 16 residues. CDR3 region: CASSEVAGGSGNTIYF. CDR3 sequence (DNA): TGTGCCAGCAGTGAGGTAGCAGGGGGCTCTGGAAACACCATATATTTT.

The J gene is TRBJ2-5, the V gene TRBV7-9; 7 nucleotides line up with TRBD2. The end of the DNA is better explained by TRBJ2-7, so the J call may be wrong. This CDR3 has 15 amino acids. Per the germline V gene, CDR1 is SEHNR and CDR2 is FQNEAQ (reference sequence). In nucleotides, the CDR3 is TGTGCCAGCAGCTTAAGGGCGGGGGAGACCTACGAGCAGTACTTC. This encodes CASSLRAGETYEQYF.

This clone appeared once. V gene TRBV27 combines with J gene TRBJ2-1; 11 bases are shared with TRBD2. The CDR3 runs to 16 residues. Germline CDR1 MNHEY, CDR2 SMNVEV (reference sequence). Germline trimming cut 3 bases from V and 9 bases from J; bases unmatched to any gene: 10. CDR3 sequence reads: CASSFWTSGPLGEQFF. CDR3 sequence (DNA): TGTGCCAGCAGTTTCTGGACTAGCGGGCCGTTGGGTGAGCAGTTCTTC.

This clone was observed a handful of times. The rearrangement links TRBV27 to TRBJ2-3, with 9 bases lining up with TRBD2. The J segment lost 6 bases and the V segment lost 2 bases, leaving 0 bases of the junction unmatched. The CDR3 sequence is 13 residues long. Germline V lookup: CDR1 MNHEY, CDR2 SMNVEV (reference sequence). The CDR3 sequence: CASSLLAGDTQYF. Here the CDR3 DNA reads TGTGCCAGCAGTTTACTAGCGGGGGATACGCAGTATTTT.

The chain couples TRBV2 to TRBJ2-1; D not certain. The CDR3 has 13 amino acids. V was trimmed by 1 base and J by 4 bases, leaving 5 bases between them. Per germline, CDR1 SNHLY and CDR2 FYNNEI. CDR3 residues: CASSEVRYNEQFF. The DNA for the CDR3 is TGTGCCAGCAGTGAAGTTCGTTACAATGAGCAGTTCTTC.